These T cell receptor beta chains were read from a single sample in a study of T cell responses to AZD1222 COVID-19 vaccine. Assay used: immunoSEQ multiplex PCR; TCRdb lists only in-frame clones, some missing. The sample lists around 120,000 clones; about 90% were seen once. Here the sequenced sample was peripheral blood, taken on day 0 of AZD1222 vaccination. These receptors were taken from an adult in good health. CDR3s include the opening cysteine and the closing phenylalanine or tryptophan. Fields, in order: J gene, clone size, CDR3 length, D gene, V gene, CDR3 DNA, CDR3 protein. D genes are given only for firm matches. The size field is filled for only some rows; it gives once, few, many or a size class.

j_gene: TRBJ1-4
abundance: -
len: 15
d_gene: -
v_gene: TRBV5-1
CDR3nt: TGCGCCAGCAGCTTGGCCAAGGGGTTCGGTGAAAAACTGTTTTTT
CDR3aa: CASSLAKGFGEKLFF

j_gene: TRBJ2-1
abundance: -
len: 15
d_gene: TRBD1
v_gene: TRBV9
CDR3nt: TGTGCCAGCAGCGCGGGACAGGGACCATACAATGAGCAGTTCTTC
CDR3aa: CASSAGQGPYNEQFF

j_gene: TRBJ2-1
abundance: -
len: 16
d_gene: TRBD1
v_gene: TRBV5-1
CDR3nt: TGCGCCAGCAGCTTGACCGGGACAGGGGTTCTGGATGAGCAGTTCTTC
CDR3aa: CASSLTGTGVLDEQFF

j_gene: TRBJ2-5
abundance: -
len: 14
d_gene: -
v_gene: TRBV2
CDR3nt: TGTGCCAGCAGCGAACAGGGTTGGGCAGAGACCCAGTACTTC
CDR3aa: CASSEQGWAETQYF

j_gene: TRBJ1-4
abundance: -
len: 17
d_gene: -
v_gene: TRBV9
CDR3nt: TGTGCCAGCAGCGTAGGAAGGACAGAAACCCTTGGTGAAAAACTGTTTTTT
CDR3aa: CASSVGRTETLGEKLFF

j_gene: TRBJ2-2
abundance: -
len: 18
d_gene: TRBD2
v_gene: TRBV2
CDR3nt: TGTGCCAGCAACCCGGGACTAGCGGGGGCACGGGGCACCGGGGAGCTGTTTTTT
CDR3aa: CASNPGLAGARGTGELFF

j_gene: TRBJ1-2
abundance: many
len: 12
d_gene: TRBD1
v_gene: TRBV28
CDR3nt: TGTGCCAGCAGCTGGACAGGGAGGGGCTACACCTTC
CDR3aa: CASSWTGRGYTF

j_gene: TRBJ1-1
abundance: once
len: 14
d_gene: -
v_gene: TRBV6-5
CDR3nt: TGTGCCAGCACCCCCGGGGGCGTGGTCACTGAAGCTTTCTTT
CDR3aa: CASTPGGVVTEAFF

j_gene: TRBJ1-1
abundance: -
len: 12
d_gene: -
v_gene: TRBV7-9
CDR3nt: TGTGCCAGCAGCAAGCAGAACACTGAAGCTTTCTTT
CDR3aa: CASSKQNTEAFF

j_gene: TRBJ2-7
abundance: -
len: 12
d_gene: -
v_gene: TRBV3-1/TRBV3-2
CDR3nt: TGTGCCAGCAGCCAAGCCCGCTACGAGCAGTACTTC
CDR3aa: CASSQARYEQYF

j_gene: TRBJ1-1
abundance: -
len: 14
d_gene: -
v_gene: TRBV10-3
CDR3nt: TGTGCCATCAGTGATCTGGTAAGGGGAACTGAAGCTTTCTTT
CDR3aa: CAISDLVRGTEAFF

j_gene: TRBJ2-2
abundance: few
len: 13
d_gene: -
v_gene: TRBV30
CDR3nt: TGTGCCTGGAGTGTATGGGGGACCGGGGAGCTGTTTTTT
CDR3aa: CAWSVWGTGELFF

j_gene: TRBJ1-1
abundance: -
len: 15
d_gene: TRBD1
v_gene: TRBV2
CDR3nt: TGTGCCAGCAGTGAAGAGGGGGGACAGTACACTGAAGCTTTCTTT
CDR3aa: CASSEEGGQYTEAFF

j_gene: TRBJ1-6
abundance: -
len: 16
d_gene: TRBD1
v_gene: TRBV5-5
CDR3nt: TGTGCCAGCAGCCCTGCCGCCGACAGGGGGCATTCACCCCTCCACTTT
CDR3aa: CASSPAADRGHSPLHF

j_gene: TRBJ1-2
abundance: -
len: 16
d_gene: TRBD1
v_gene: TRBV7-3
CDR3nt: TGTGCCAGCAGCTTAGGGGCGGGACAGGGGATCTATGGCTACACCTTC
CDR3aa: CASSLGAGQGIYGYTF

j_gene: TRBJ1-3
abundance: -
len: 15
d_gene: -
v_gene: TRBV7-9
CDR3nt: TGTGCCAGCAGCCCCCTAGGAAACTCTGGAAACACCATATATTTT
CDR3aa: CASSPLGNSGNTIYF

j_gene: TRBJ1-3
abundance: -
len: 14
d_gene: -
v_gene: TRBV19
CDR3nt: TGTGCCAGTAGCCCAGTCAGCTCTGGAAACACCATATATTTT
CDR3aa: CASSPVSSGNTIYF

j_gene: TRBJ1-6
abundance: -
len: 15
d_gene: TRBD1
v_gene: TRBV30
CDR3nt: TGTGCCTGGACCCTTCGGGACAGCTATAATTCACCCCTCCACTTT
CDR3aa: CAWTLRDSYNSPLHF

j_gene: TRBJ2-1
abundance: -
len: 16
d_gene: -
v_gene: TRBV18
CDR3nt: TGTGCCAGCTCACCACCGGGGCAGGCCTCCTACAATGAGCAGTTCTTC
CDR3aa: CASSPPGQASYNEQFF

j_gene: TRBJ1-6
abundance: -
len: 13
d_gene: -
v_gene: TRBV7-6
CDR3nt: TGTGCCAGCACCCCCGCTCGCTTCTCACCCCTCCACTTT
CDR3aa: CASTPARFSPLHF

j_gene: TRBJ1-5
abundance: once
len: 14
d_gene: -
v_gene: TRBV6-5
CDR3nt: TGTGCCAGCAGCCACGGACTGGGGAGGGGGCCCCAGCATTTT
CDR3aa: CASSHGLGRGPQHF

j_gene: TRBJ1-1
abundance: -
len: 21
d_gene: -
v_gene: TRBV21-1
CDR3nt: TGTGCCAGCAGCAAACTACAATCCCCCCTCCCCTTGGACAGGGCCAACACTGAAGCTTTCTTT
CDR3aa: CASSKLQSPLPLDRANTEAFF

j_gene: TRBJ2-1
abundance: once
len: 14
d_gene: TRBD2
v_gene: TRBV19
CDR3nt: TGTGCCGGAAAGACTAGCGGGGGGTACAATGAGCAGTTCTTC
CDR3aa: CAGKTSGGYNEQFF

j_gene: TRBJ1-2
abundance: -
len: 15
d_gene: TRBD1
v_gene: TRBV5-4
CDR3nt: TGTGCCAGCAGCCGAGTTCAGGGGGGGTCGAAGGGCTACACCTTC
CDR3aa: CASSRVQGGSKGYTF

j_gene: TRBJ1-5
abundance: -
len: 16
d_gene: TRBD1
v_gene: TRBV6-6
CDR3nt: TGTGCCAGCAGTTGGACAGGGAGCGATAGCAATCAGCCCCAGCATTTT
CDR3aa: CASSWTGSDSNQPQHF

j_gene: TRBJ1-1
abundance: -
len: 15
d_gene: -
v_gene: TRBV19
CDR3nt: TGTGCCAGTACCCCCTTTGGGGCCATGAACACTGAAGCTTTCTTT
CDR3aa: CASTPFGAMNTEAFF

j_gene: TRBJ1-1
abundance: -
len: 14
d_gene: -
v_gene: TRBV3-1/TRBV3-2
CDR3nt: TGTGCCAGCAGCCAAGCTGGAGGGGGAACTGAAGCTTTCTTT
CDR3aa: CASSQAGGGTEAFF

j_gene: TRBJ2-2
abundance: -
len: 16
d_gene: -
v_gene: TRBV2
CDR3nt: TGTGCCAGCAGTGGGGCTGGGGGCGCGATCACCGGGGAGCTGTTTTTT
CDR3aa: CASSGAGGAITGELFF

j_gene: TRBJ1-2
abundance: few
len: 14
d_gene: -
v_gene: TRBV5-5
CDR3nt: TGTGCCAGCAGCCCCAGGACTGTGAGGAATGGCTACACCTTC
CDR3aa: CASSPRTVRNGYTF

j_gene: TRBJ1-1
abundance: -
len: 14
d_gene: TRBD1
v_gene: TRBV5-1
CDR3nt: TGCGCCAGCAGCCCACAGGGGGCGCTCACTGAAGCTTTCTTT
CDR3aa: CASSPQGALTEAFF

j_gene: TRBJ2-1
abundance: once
len: 13
d_gene: TRBD1
v_gene: TRBV25-1
CDR3nt: TGTGCCACCCGCCAGGGGGCGCGGAATGAGCAGTTCTTC
CDR3aa: CATRQGARNEQFF

j_gene: TRBJ2-4
abundance: -
len: 18
d_gene: TRBD2
v_gene: TRBV5-1
CDR3nt: TGCGCCAGCAGCCAGACCCCTAGCGGGGGGCGAGCCAAAAACATTCAGTACTTC
CDR3aa: CASSQTPSGGRAKNIQYF

j_gene: TRBJ2-7
abundance: -
len: 15
d_gene: TRBD1
v_gene: TRBV5-6
CDR3nt: TGTGCCAGCAGCTTGGCCCCGGGACAGACCTACGAGCAGTACTTC
CDR3aa: CASSLAPGQTYEQYF

j_gene: TRBJ2-1
abundance: once
len: 14
d_gene: TRBD2
v_gene: TRBV7-2
CDR3nt: TGTGCCAGCAGCTTAGGGGCTAGCGGGGGGGAGCAGTTCTTC
CDR3aa: CASSLGASGGEQFF

j_gene: TRBJ2-7
abundance: -
len: 14
d_gene: -
v_gene: TRBV7-2
CDR3nt: TGTGCCAGCAGCTTATCCGGGGCCAGCTACGAGCAGTACTTC
CDR3aa: CASSLSGASYEQYF

j_gene: TRBJ2-3
abundance: -
len: 15
d_gene: -
v_gene: TRBV7-6
CDR3nt: TGTGCCAGCAGGCAAGGGGAAGGTGCCACAGATACGCAGTATTTT
CDR3aa: CASRQGEGATDTQYF

j_gene: TRBJ2-1
abundance: -
len: 13
d_gene: -
v_gene: TRBV27
CDR3nt: TGTGCCAGCAGTTTAATGGGGGGCAATGAGCAGTTCTTC
CDR3aa: CASSLMGGNEQFF

j_gene: TRBJ1-1
abundance: -
len: 17
d_gene: TRBD1
v_gene: TRBV5-5
CDR3nt: TGTGCCAGCAGTTATTTTACCGGGACAGGGCTGAACACTGAAGCTTTCTTT
CDR3aa: CASSYFTGTGLNTEAFF

j_gene: TRBJ2-1
abundance: -
len: 13
d_gene: -
v_gene: TRBV12-3/TRBV12-4
CDR3nt: TGTGCCACCCGACAGGAACCAGGGAATGAGCAGTTCTTC
CDR3aa: CATRQEPGNEQFF

j_gene: TRBJ1-5
abundance: -
len: 13
d_gene: -
v_gene: TRBV30
CDR3nt: TGTGCCTGGAGTGTAAGGGGAAATCAGCCCCAGCATTTT
CDR3aa: CAWSVRGNQPQHF

j_gene: TRBJ1-1
abundance: -
len: 14
d_gene: -
v_gene: TRBV7-9
CDR3nt: TGTGCCAGCAGCTTACCAGAGACGAACACTGAAGCTTTCTTT
CDR3aa: CASSLPETNTEAFF

j_gene: TRBJ2-7
abundance: -
len: 16
d_gene: -
v_gene: TRBV5-4
CDR3nt: TGTGCCAGCAGCGCCCAGGGTGATGACAGGCTGGACGAGCAGTACTTC
CDR3aa: CASSAQGDDRLDEQYF

j_gene: TRBJ2-1
abundance: -
len: 13
d_gene: TRBD2
v_gene: TRBV6-5
CDR3nt: TGTGCCAGCAGAGCGGGAGACTACAATGAGCAGTTCTTC
CDR3aa: CASRAGDYNEQFF

j_gene: TRBJ1-5
abundance: -
len: 15
d_gene: -
v_gene: TRBV28
CDR3nt: TGTGCCAGCAGCTCCCGGGCGGGGCGTCGTCAGCCCCAGCATTTT
CDR3aa: CASSSRAGRRQPQHF

j_gene: TRBJ2-6
abundance: -
len: 15
d_gene: TRBD1
v_gene: TRBV7-6
CDR3nt: TGTGCCAGCAGCCTGGACAGGTCTGGGGCCAACGTCCTGACTTTC
CDR3aa: CASSLDRSGANVLTF

j_gene: TRBJ2-5
abundance: -
len: 11
d_gene: -
v_gene: TRBV18
CDR3nt: TGTGCCAGCTCACCGTGGGAGACCCAGTACTTC
CDR3aa: CASSPWETQYF

j_gene: TRBJ1-1
abundance: -
len: 15
d_gene: -
v_gene: TRBV18
CDR3nt: TGTGCCAGCTCACCACGGTTTGCAGGGAACACTGAAGCTTTCTTT
CDR3aa: CASSPRFAGNTEAFF

j_gene: TRBJ1-1
abundance: -
len: 18
d_gene: TRBD1
v_gene: TRBV11-2
CDR3nt: TGTGCCAGCAGCTTAATAGGCGTCCGGGACAGTAGCACACTTGAAGCTTTCTTT
CDR3aa: CASSLIGVRDSSTLEAFF

j_gene: TRBJ2-2
abundance: few
len: 14
d_gene: TRBD2
v_gene: TRBV30
CDR3nt: TGTGCCTGGACTCGCGGGGGGAGCACCGGGGAGCTGTTTTTT
CDR3aa: CAWTRGGSTGELFF

j_gene: TRBJ2-7
abundance: -
len: 18
d_gene: TRBD2
v_gene: TRBV5-1
CDR3nt: TGCGCCAGCAGCTCCGGGGGCGCCGGTTCTAGCGGGCCCTACGAGCAGTACTTC
CDR3aa: CASSSGGAGSSGPYEQYF

j_gene: TRBJ2-1
abundance: -
len: 15
d_gene: TRBD1
v_gene: TRBV5-5
CDR3nt: TGTGCCAGCAGCTTGGACAGGGGGCGCGTAAATGAGCAGTTCTTC
CDR3aa: CASSLDRGRVNEQFF